This is a list of T cell receptor beta chains from one sample in a study of blood T cells in healthy people across ages. Each CDR3 protein gets one entry after TCRdb re-called the 5' RACE reads with MiXCR. The sample consists of under 2,000,000 distinct CDR3 sequences, roughly 52% of them appearing once. The sample comprised blood. Source of these receptors: a woman in her 40s in good health. The CDR3 runs from the conserved cysteine through the conserved F or W. Each record gives: D gene, J gene, CDR3 length, V gene, clone size, CDR3 DNA, CDR3 protein. The D gene is left open where the match is weak. The size entry is marked missing in some rows and otherwise reads once, few, many or a size class.

D gene: .
J gene: TRBJ2-1
CDR3 length: 17
V gene: TRBV2
clone size: .
CDR3 DNA: TGTGCCAGCAGTGACCTATTAGCGGTGAGCTCCTACAATGAGCAGTTCTTC
CDR3 protein: CASSDLLAVSSYNEQFF

D gene: .
J gene: TRBJ2-2
CDR3 length: 13
V gene: TRBV7-2
clone size: once
CDR3 DNA: TGTGCCAGCAGCGGACATAACACCGGGGAGCTGTTTTTT
CDR3 protein: CASSGHNTGELFF

D gene: .
J gene: TRBJ1-2
CDR3 length: 13
V gene: TRBV29-1
clone size: .
CDR3 DNA: TGCAGCGTTGAACGGACAGCCGACTATGGCTACACCTTC
CDR3 protein: CSVERTADYGYTF

D gene: TRBD2
J gene: TRBJ2-3
CDR3 length: 15
V gene: TRBV4-3
clone size: .
CDR3 DNA: TGCGCCAGCAGCCAACGACCTACTAGCGGAGATACGCAGTATTTT
CDR3 protein: CASSQRPTSGDTQYF

D gene: TRBD2
J gene: TRBJ2-1
CDR3 length: 14
V gene: TRBV19
clone size: .
CDR3 DNA: TGTGCCAGTACGGCGGGGGGCCTTTCCAATGAGCAGTTCTTC
CDR3 protein: CASTAGGLSNEQFF

D gene: TRBD1
J gene: TRBJ1-1
CDR3 length: 17
V gene: TRBV10-3
clone size: .
CDR3 DNA: TGTGCCATCAGTGAGTCCGGGACAGGGTTGGGGAACACTGAAGCTTTCTTT
CDR3 protein: CAISESGTGLGNTEAFF

D gene: TRBD1
J gene: TRBJ1-2
CDR3 length: 12
V gene: TRBV20-1
clone size: .
CDR3 DNA: TGCAGTGCTGGGGAGGGGGCTGATGGCTACACCTTC
CDR3 protein: CSAGEGADGYTF

D gene: .
J gene: TRBJ2-7
CDR3 length: 16
V gene: TRBV28
clone size: few
CDR3 DNA: TGTGCCAGCAGTTCCGAGGACCCCGGGACACCCTACGAGCAGTACTTC
CDR3 protein: CASSSEDPGTPYEQYF

D gene: TRBD1
J gene: TRBJ1-1
CDR3 length: 13
V gene: TRBV29-1
clone size: .
CDR3 DNA: TGCAGCGTGAGGGACAGGAGGCCAGGGGAAGCTTTCTTT
CDR3 protein: CSVRDRRPGEAFF

D gene: .
J gene: TRBJ2-1
CDR3 length: 13
V gene: TRBV7-8
clone size: once
CDR3 DNA: TGTGCCAGCAGCCCGATACAAGGGAGTGGAAAGTTCTTC
CDR3 protein: CASSPIQGSGKFF

D gene: TRBD2
J gene: TRBJ2-1
CDR3 length: 14
V gene: TRBV20-1
clone size: .
CDR3 DNA: TGCAGTGCTAGAGGGCAAGCGGGGGGGAGTGAGCAGTTCTTC
CDR3 protein: CSARGQAGGSEQFF

D gene: TRBD1
J gene: TRBJ1-1
CDR3 length: 15
V gene: TRBV9
clone size: few
CDR3 DNA: TGTGCCAGCAGCGCCCGACAGGGAGTGAACACTGAAGCTTTCTTT
CDR3 protein: CASSARQGVNTEAFF

D gene: TRBD2
J gene: TRBJ2-1
CDR3 length: 21
V gene: TRBV20-1
clone size: .
CDR3 DNA: TGCAGTGCCACACACAGCAGATACCCGCTAGCGGGGGGGTTCTCCTACAATGAGCAGTTCTTC
CDR3 protein: CSATHSRYPLAGGFSYNEQFF

D gene: TRBD1
J gene: TRBJ1-2
CDR3 length: 11
V gene: TRBV5-1
clone size: many
CDR3 DNA: TGTGCCAGCAGCTCAGGGGGGGGCTACACCTTC
CDR3 protein: CASSSGGGYTF

D gene: .
J gene: TRBJ2-7
CDR3 length: 12
V gene: TRBV7-9
clone size: few
CDR3 DNA: TGTGCCAGCAGCCCCACCAACGGCGAGCAGTACTTC
CDR3 protein: CASSPTNGEQYF

D gene: .
J gene: TRBJ2-4
CDR3 length: 16
V gene: TRBV4-2
clone size: few
CDR3 DNA: TGTGCCAGCAGCGAGCGGCAAACCGTTGCCAAAAACATTCAGTACTTC
CDR3 protein: CASSERQTVAKNIQYF

D gene: .
J gene: TRBJ2-4
CDR3 length: 21
V gene: TRBV6-2/TRBV6-3
clone size: .
CDR3 DNA: TGTGCCAGCAGTAGCCCCGGGGCGGAGACGAGAAACCCTCTAGCCAAAAACATTCAGTACTTC
CDR3 protein: CASSSPGAETRNPLAKNIQYF

D gene: .
J gene: TRBJ1-2
CDR3 length: 14
V gene: TRBV9
clone size: .
CDR3 DNA: TGTGCCAGCAGCCACCGGACAGATCCCTATGGCTACACCTTC
CDR3 protein: CASSHRTDPYGYTF

D gene: TRBD2
J gene: TRBJ2-3
CDR3 length: 18
V gene: TRBV7-2
clone size: few
CDR3 DNA: TGTGCCAGCAGCTCCCCCAACTTAGCGGGGGGTAGCACAGATACGCAGTATTTT
CDR3 protein: CASSSPNLAGGSTDTQYF

D gene: TRBD1
J gene: TRBJ2-4
CDR3 length: 16
V gene: TRBV4-3
clone size: .
CDR3 DNA: TGCGCCAGCAGCCAAGAGACAGGGGCGGCCAAAAACATTCAGTACTTC
CDR3 protein: CASSQETGAAKNIQYF

D gene: .
J gene: TRBJ1-1
CDR3 length: 14
V gene: TRBV6-2/TRBV6-3
clone size: .
CDR3 DNA: TGTGCCAGCAGAAAGGACATACTGAACACTGAAGCTTTCTTT
CDR3 protein: CASRKDILNTEAFF

D gene: TRBD2
J gene: TRBJ2-1
CDR3 length: 16
V gene: TRBV13
clone size: .
CDR3 DNA: TGTGCCAGCAGCCCCCGGGACGGACTAGCAGGCAATGAGCAGTTCTTC
CDR3 protein: CASSPRDGLAGNEQFF

D gene: .
J gene: TRBJ1-2
CDR3 length: 13
V gene: TRBV5-1
clone size: few
CDR3 DNA: TGCGCCAGCAGCTTGCCGGACACCCTTGGCTACACCTTC
CDR3 protein: CASSLPDTLGYTF

D gene: TRBD1
J gene: TRBJ1-2
CDR3 length: 16
V gene: TRBV6-2/TRBV6-3
clone size: .
CDR3 DNA: TGTGCCAGCAGCCCCTGGCGTACAGGGGCTAACTATGGCTACACCTTC
CDR3 protein: CASSPWRTGANYGYTF

D gene: .
J gene: TRBJ2-5
CDR3 length: 14
V gene: TRBV3-1
clone size: .
CDR3 DNA: TGTGCCAGCAGCCAAGAACAGGATGGCGAGACCCAGTACTTC
CDR3 protein: CASSQEQDGETQYF

D gene: TRBD1
J gene: TRBJ1-5
CDR3 length: 13
V gene: TRBV20-1
clone size: few
CDR3 DNA: TGCAGCTACGGGACAGGGCGCAATCAGCCCCAGCATTTT
CDR3 protein: CSYGTGRNQPQHF

D gene: .
J gene: TRBJ1-1
CDR3 length: 11
V gene: TRBV6-6
clone size: .
CDR3 DNA: TGTGCCAGCAGGGAAGGCCCTGAAGCTTTCTTT
CDR3 protein: CASREGPEAFF

D gene: .
J gene: TRBJ1-4
CDR3 length: 13
V gene: TRBV14
clone size: .
CDR3 DNA: TGTGCCAGCAGCCAAGAATTAGAGGAAAAACTGTTTTTT
CDR3 protein: CASSQELEEKLFF

D gene: .
J gene: TRBJ2-7
CDR3 length: 14
V gene: TRBV4-3
clone size: .
CDR3 DNA: TGCGCCAGCAGCCAAGTAGGGACCACCTACGAGCAGTACTTC
CDR3 protein: CASSQVGTTYEQYF

D gene: .
J gene: TRBJ2-7
CDR3 length: 16
V gene: TRBV7-8
clone size: .
CDR3 DNA: TGTGCCAGCAGCCTCCTACAGGGTCCCCCCTCCTACGAGCAGTACTTC
CDR3 protein: CASSLLQGPPSYEQYF

D gene: TRBD1
J gene: TRBJ1-2
CDR3 length: 15
V gene: TRBV29-1
clone size: .
CDR3 DNA: TGCAGCGTTGAAGGGACGGGACAGTATAACGGAGGCTACACCTTC
CDR3 protein: CSVEGTGQYNGGYTF

D gene: .
J gene: TRBJ1-6
CDR3 length: 16
V gene: TRBV12-3/TRBV12-4
clone size: .
CDR3 DNA: TGTGCCAGCAGTTTAGTTTCGGGGGGGCCGGATTCACCTCTCCACTTT
CDR3 protein: CASSLVSGGPDSPLHF

D gene: TRBD1
J gene: TRBJ1-2
CDR3 length: 16
V gene: TRBV4-3
clone size: .
CDR3 DNA: TGCGCCAGCAGCCAAGATCATGAGGGGGCGAGGTATGGCTACACCTTC
CDR3 protein: CASSQDHEGARYGYTF

D gene: .
J gene: TRBJ2-1
CDR3 length: 11
V gene: TRBV7-2
clone size: few
CDR3 DNA: TGTGCCAGCAGCCCGGCCGATGAGCAGTTCTTC
CDR3 protein: CASSPADEQFF

D gene: .
J gene: TRBJ1-2
CDR3 length: 12
V gene: TRBV29-1
clone size: few
CDR3 DNA: TGCAGCGTTCGGGACGGAGCCTATGGCTACACCTTC
CDR3 protein: CSVRDGAYGYTF

D gene: .
J gene: TRBJ1-1
CDR3 length: 13
V gene: TRBV27
clone size: .
CDR3 DNA: TGTGCCAGCAGTTTACAGGGACACACTGAAGCTTTCTTT
CDR3 protein: CASSLQGHTEAFF